Included here is one TCR beta chain sequence, with context. The antigen remains unidentified. The source of the sample is a study of T-cell memory formation after mild COVID-19. On the study more broadly: Among the donors, TCR clusters were largely specific to each donor. Study-wide points: Day 15 to 85 contracting clones showed balanced CD4/CD8; later expanders leaned CD4+. Among CD4+ contracting clones, most were CM and EM, and CD8+ ones EMRA.

This CDR3 comprises 15 residues. Per germline, CDR1 MDHEN and CDR2 SYDVKM. Trimming took 7 bases from V and 5 from J, leaving 21 bases between them. Libraries for TCRalpha and TCRbeta carried sample barcodes and unique molecular identifiers via 5'RACE. TCRdb processed the 5' RACE reads anew with MiXCR; each CDR3 protein has one entry. This sample carries 350,000 to 550,000 distinct CDR3 sequences, about a sixth of them seen once, and the ten largest clones take 20% to 25%. This chain links TRBV28 with TRBJ2-7; perhaps D is TRBD1 or TRBD2 (6 bases each). The receptor comes from a man between 18 and 35 years old who had mild COVID-19 (a few samples of this study predate the infection). Cell type and time point are not known. The sample comprised PBMCs or a T cell subset sorted from them (not recorded which). The CDR3 coding sequence is TGTGCCAGCACCCAAGAGGGGGGAACCGGGGACGAGCAGTACGTC. Translating it yields CASTQEGGTGDEQYV.